This TCR beta chain was observed in a study of blood T cells in healthy people across ages. Overall study: About one barcoded beta molecule per two T cells was captured by template switching.

Trimming removed 7 bases from V and 4 bases from J, with 20 bases in between. The length of the CDR3 is 16 residues. Germline V gene lookup returns CDR1 MNHEY and CDR2 SVGEGT. Sample-barcoded 5' priming and a J-beta primer mix drove a second PCR of 7 to 11 cycles. Via MiXCR, TCRdb re-called the 5' RACE reads, giving one row per CDR3 protein. Counted here are more than 800,000 distinct CDR3 sequences, about 28% occurring once; the ten biggest clones make up 17%. The authors isolated at least 6.5 million PBMCs per sample. This clonotype was detected many times. The antigen is unknown. Study-wide points: The CMV status of each donor remained undetermined, and this could have confounded shifts in expanded clonotypes.

This sequence was found in a woman older than 75 in good health. This sequence joins TRBV6-2 or TRBV6-3 and TRBJ2-1; D is perhaps TRBD1 (6 bases). Sequenced sample: blood. CDR3 protein: CASNPTGRGPYNEQFF. CDR3 nucleotide sequence: TGTGCCAGCAATCCTACAGGCAGGGGACCGTACAATGAGCAGTTCTTC.